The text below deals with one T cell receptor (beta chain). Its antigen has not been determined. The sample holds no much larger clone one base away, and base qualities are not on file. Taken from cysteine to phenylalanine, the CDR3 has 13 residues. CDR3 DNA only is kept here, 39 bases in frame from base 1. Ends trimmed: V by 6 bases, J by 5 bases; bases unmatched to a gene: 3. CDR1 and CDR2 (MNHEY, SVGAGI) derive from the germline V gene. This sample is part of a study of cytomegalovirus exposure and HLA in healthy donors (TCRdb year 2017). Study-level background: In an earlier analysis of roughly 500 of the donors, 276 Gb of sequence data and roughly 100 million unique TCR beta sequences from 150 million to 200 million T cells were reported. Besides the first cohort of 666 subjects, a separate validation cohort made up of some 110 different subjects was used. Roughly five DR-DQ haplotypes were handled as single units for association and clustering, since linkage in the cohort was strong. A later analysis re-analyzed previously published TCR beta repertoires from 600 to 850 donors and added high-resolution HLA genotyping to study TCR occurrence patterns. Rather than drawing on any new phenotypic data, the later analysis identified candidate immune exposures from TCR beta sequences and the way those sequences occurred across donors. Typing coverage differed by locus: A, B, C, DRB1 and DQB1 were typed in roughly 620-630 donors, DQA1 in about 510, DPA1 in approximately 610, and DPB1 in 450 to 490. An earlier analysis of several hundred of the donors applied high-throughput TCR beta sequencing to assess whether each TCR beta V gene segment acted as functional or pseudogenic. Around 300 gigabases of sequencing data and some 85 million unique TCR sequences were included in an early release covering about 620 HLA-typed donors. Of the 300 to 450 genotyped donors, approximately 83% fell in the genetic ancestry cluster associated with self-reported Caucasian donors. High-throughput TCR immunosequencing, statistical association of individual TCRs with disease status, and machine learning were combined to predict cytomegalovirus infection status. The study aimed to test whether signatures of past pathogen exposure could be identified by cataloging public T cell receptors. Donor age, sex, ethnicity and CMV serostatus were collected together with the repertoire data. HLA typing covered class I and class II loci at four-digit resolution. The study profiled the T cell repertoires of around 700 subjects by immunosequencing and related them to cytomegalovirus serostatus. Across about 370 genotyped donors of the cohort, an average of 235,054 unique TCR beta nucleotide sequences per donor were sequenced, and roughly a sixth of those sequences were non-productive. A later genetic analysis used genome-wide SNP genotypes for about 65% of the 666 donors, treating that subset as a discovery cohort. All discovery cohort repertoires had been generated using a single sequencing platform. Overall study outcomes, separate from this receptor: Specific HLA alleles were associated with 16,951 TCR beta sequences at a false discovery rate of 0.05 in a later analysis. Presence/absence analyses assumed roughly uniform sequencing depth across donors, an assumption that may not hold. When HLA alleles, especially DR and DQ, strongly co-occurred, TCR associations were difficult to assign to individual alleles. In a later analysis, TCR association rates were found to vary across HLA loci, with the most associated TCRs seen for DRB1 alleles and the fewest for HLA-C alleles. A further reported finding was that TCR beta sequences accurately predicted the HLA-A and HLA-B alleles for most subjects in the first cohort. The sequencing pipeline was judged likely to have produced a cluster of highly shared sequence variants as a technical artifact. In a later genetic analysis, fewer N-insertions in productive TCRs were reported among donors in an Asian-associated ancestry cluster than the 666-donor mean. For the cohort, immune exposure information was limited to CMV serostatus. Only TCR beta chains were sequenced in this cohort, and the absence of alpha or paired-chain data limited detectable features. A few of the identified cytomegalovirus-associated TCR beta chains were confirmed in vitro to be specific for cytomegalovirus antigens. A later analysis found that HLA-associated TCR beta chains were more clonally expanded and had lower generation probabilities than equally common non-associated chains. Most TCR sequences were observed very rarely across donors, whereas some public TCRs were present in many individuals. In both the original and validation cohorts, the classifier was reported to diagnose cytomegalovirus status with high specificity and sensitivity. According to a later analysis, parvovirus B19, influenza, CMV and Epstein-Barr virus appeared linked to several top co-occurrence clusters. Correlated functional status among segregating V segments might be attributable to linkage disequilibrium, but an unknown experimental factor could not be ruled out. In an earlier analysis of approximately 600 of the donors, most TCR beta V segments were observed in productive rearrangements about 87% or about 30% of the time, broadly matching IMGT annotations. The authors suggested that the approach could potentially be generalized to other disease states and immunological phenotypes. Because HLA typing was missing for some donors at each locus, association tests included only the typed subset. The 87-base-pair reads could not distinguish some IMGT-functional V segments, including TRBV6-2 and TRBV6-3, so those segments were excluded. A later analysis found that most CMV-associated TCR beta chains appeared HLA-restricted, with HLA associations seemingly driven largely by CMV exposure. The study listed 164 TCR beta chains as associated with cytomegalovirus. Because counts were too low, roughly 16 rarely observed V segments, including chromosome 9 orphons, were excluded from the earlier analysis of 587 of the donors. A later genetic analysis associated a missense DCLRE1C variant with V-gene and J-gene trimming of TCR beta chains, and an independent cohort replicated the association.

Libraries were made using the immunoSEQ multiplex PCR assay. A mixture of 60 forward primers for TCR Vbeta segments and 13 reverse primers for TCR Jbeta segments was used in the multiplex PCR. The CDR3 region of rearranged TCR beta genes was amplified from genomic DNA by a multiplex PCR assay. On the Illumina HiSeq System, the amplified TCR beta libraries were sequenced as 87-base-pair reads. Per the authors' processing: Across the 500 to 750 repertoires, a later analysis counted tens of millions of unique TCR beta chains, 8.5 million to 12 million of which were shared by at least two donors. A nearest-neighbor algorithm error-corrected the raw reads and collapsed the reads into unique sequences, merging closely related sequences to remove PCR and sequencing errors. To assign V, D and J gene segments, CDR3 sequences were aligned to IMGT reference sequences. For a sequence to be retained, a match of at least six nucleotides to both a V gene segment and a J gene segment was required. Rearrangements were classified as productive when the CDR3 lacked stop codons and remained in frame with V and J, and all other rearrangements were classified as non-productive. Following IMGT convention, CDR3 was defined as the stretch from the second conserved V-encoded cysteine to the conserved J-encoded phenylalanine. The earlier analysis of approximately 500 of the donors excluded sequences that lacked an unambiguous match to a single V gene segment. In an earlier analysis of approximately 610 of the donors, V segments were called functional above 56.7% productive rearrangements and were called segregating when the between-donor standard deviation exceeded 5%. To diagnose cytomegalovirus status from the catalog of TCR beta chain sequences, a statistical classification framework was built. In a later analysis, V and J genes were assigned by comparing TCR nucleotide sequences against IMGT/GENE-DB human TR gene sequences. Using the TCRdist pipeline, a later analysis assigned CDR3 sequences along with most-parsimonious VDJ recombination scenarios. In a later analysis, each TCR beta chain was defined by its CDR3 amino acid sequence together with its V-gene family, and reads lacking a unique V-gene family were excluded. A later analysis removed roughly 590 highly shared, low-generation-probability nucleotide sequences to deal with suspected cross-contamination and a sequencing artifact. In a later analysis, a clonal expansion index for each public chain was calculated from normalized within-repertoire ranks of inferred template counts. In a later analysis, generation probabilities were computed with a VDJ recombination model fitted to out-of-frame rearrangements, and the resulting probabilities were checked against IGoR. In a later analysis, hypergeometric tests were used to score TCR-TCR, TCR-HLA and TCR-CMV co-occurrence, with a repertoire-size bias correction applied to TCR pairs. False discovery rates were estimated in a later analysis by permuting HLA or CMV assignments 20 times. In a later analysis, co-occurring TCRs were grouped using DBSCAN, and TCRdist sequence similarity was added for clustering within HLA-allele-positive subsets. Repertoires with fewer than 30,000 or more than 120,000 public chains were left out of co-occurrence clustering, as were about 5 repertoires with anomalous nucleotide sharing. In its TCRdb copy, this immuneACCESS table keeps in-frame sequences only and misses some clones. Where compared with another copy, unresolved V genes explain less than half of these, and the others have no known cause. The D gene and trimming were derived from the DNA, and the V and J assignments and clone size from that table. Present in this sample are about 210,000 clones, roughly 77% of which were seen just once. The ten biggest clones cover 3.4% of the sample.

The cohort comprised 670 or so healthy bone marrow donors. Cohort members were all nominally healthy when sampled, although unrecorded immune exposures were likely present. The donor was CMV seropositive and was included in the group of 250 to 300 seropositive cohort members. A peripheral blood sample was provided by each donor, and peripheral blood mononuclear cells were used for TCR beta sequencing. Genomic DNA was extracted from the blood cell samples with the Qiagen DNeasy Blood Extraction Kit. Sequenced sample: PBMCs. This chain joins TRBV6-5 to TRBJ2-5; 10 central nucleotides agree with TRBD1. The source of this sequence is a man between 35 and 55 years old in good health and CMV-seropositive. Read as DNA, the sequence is TGTGCCAGCAGGGGACAGGGGTTGGAGACCCAGTACTTC. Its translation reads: CASRGQGLETQYF.